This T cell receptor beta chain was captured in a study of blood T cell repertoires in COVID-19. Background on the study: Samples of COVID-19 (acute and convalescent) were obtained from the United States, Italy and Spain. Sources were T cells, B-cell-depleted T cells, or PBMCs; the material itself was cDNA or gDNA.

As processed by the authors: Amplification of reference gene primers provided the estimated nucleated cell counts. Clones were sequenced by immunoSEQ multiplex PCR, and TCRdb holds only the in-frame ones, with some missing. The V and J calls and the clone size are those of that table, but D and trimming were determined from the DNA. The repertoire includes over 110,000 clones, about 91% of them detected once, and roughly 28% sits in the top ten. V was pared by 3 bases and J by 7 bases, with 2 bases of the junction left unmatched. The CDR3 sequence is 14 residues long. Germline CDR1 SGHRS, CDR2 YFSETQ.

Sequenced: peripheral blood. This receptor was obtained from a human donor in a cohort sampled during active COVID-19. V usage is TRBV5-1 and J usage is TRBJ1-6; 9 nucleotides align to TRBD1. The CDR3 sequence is CASSSDRGNSPLHF. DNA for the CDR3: TGCGCCAGCAGCTCGGACAGGGGCAATTCACCCCTCCACTTT.